The sequence of this TCR beta chain was determined in a study of long-term antiretroviral therapy in people with HIV (dated by TCRdb to between 2021 and 2024). In the study overall: The earliest samples were collected about a decade before the 2015 WHO recommendation for immediate ART, when ART was typically delayed until CD4 counts fell. A retrospective serial study tested whether ART initiation and durable HIV suppression were associated with changes in peripheral blood TRB repertoire composition and diversity. No cross-contamination during QIAcube processing was shown when test extractions of a monoclonal T-cell line were performed alongside 30 to 40 polyclonal samples. The cohort contributed over 150 cryopreserved PBMC samples from under 35 adults with confirmed HIV infection, collected serially over a mean of approximately six years (range 1-12). Among the 25 to 30 participants with HIV, ten to eleven were female.

Deletion took 5 bases off V and 2 bases off J, with a span of 8 bases between the germline ends. The CDR3, cysteine through phenylalanine, is 13 amino acids long. The DNA shown is the 39-base CDR3, in frame from base 1. For CDR1 and CDR2, the germline V gene (reference sequence) lists SEHNR and FQNEAQ. Inclusion was restricted to participants for whom at least one PBMC sample before ART initiation and at least two post-ART samples were available. Treatment was received in the United States of America by all participants with HIV. Cryopreserved samples of about 0.95-11 million PBMC were thawed and washed before DNA extraction. At the time of the earliest PBMC sample for each participant with HIV, ages ranged from about 23 to 60 years. Per participant, PBMC samples came from 1-4 timepoints prior to ART initiation and 2-8 timepoints following ART initiation, for a median of 7 samples. Serial HIV viral load, CD4+ T-cell count, ART history and demographic data were obtained for every participant. A Qiagen kit on a QIAcube was used to extract genomic DNA from unsorted PBMC, with samples processed in batches of 12.

Paper-wide results and their limitations: Inferences about post-ART repertoire changes are limited because no data were available on ART adherence, viral resistance or therapy changes. Since PBMC availability was limited, sequencing covered only the TCR beta chain, with no alpha chain pairing. Unsorted PBMC were profiled instead of sorted CD4+ and CD8+ T cells because pre-ART samples had limited cell numbers. Samples dated from the mid-2000s to the late 2010s, and the ART regimens used may be less effective than current ones. Expanded TRB clones identified before ART initiation dominated the repertoire at all time points, although this dominance fluctuated and declined in many PLHIV after ART. HIV repertoires had narrower CDR3 length ranges than controls, and the network structure suggested an antigen-experienced repertoire that shifted only slightly toward naive after ART. Starting ART was linked to a significant rise in TRB diversity, yet even after long-term ART the diversity remained significantly lower than in transplant donor controls.

With regard to this clone: Its antigen specificity is not known. No much larger clonotype is one base removed from it; base qualities were not supplied.

The immunoSEQ hsTCRB v3.0 assay was used at survey level resolution for TRB variable region sequencing. The targeted TRB sequencing depth was about 35,000-55,000 T-cell genomes per sample. TRB libraries were pooled and sequenced on an Illumina MiSeq using a v3 150-cycle kit. The paper's processing steps were these. Repertoire analysis ran in R within a reproducible Nextflow workflow covering QC, data transformation and analysis. Custom analyses were implemented in LymphoSeq2, an R package for AIRR-Seq data exploration. After excluding a few samples that yielded fewer than 5000 total TRB sequences, 150 to 200 HIV repertoires remained for analysis. Among the roughly 190 retained HIV repertoires, around 60 were collected before ART initiation and approximately 130 were collected after ART initiation. Repertoires were downsampled to 5000 TRB nucleotide sequences, and summary statistics were averaged over 100 downsampling iterations. TRB sequences were retained for analysis only if CDR3 regions of at least seven amino acids were present. Diversity was assessed using a clonality score derived from Shannon entropy and using the Gini coefficient. In repertoire networks, the top 5000 CDR3 amino acid sequences were linked whenever an edit distance of one separated two sequences. GLIPH2 predicted antigen specificity groups and MHC restriction for TRB CDR3 amino acid sequences. To flag known CMV, EBV, HIV or tissue antigen associations, CDR3 amino acid sequences were matched against VDJdb and McPAS-TCR. Pre-ART, post-ART and control groups were compared with Wilcoxon signed-rank tests and Holm-Bonferroni correction. The immuneACCESS repertoire file appears here via TCRdb, limited to in-frame rearrangements. These files lack a portion of the clones; in checked studies, under half of the deficit traces to unresolved V genes, and the cause of the others is not known. For V, J and clone size, that table is used; D and trimming come from the DNA. In this sample the table shows more than 15,000 clones, around three quarters of which occur a single time. In total, the top ten clones hold 10% to 14% of the sample.

The specimen was unsorted PBMCs, collected 2.3 years after starting antiretroviral therapy. The TCR was taken from a woman between 40 and 55 years old with HIV. The sequence joins TRBV7-9 to TRBJ2-3, with a tentative D gene TRBD2 over 6 matching bases. The sequence in DNA is TGTGCCAGCAGCAGGGACTTCACAGATACGCAGTATTTT. Translated, this is CASSRDFTDTQYF.